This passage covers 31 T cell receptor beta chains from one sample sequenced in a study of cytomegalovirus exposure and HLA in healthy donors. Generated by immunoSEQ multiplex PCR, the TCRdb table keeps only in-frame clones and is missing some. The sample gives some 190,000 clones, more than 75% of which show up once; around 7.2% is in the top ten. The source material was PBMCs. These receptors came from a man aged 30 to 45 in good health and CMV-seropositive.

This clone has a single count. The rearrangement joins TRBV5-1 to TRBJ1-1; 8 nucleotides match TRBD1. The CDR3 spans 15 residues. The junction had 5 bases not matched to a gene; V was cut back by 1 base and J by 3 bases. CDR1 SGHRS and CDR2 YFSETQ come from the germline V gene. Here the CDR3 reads CASSLSNRGDTEAFF. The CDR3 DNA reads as TGCGCCAGCAGCTTGAGTAACAGGGGGGACACTGAAGCTTTCTTT.

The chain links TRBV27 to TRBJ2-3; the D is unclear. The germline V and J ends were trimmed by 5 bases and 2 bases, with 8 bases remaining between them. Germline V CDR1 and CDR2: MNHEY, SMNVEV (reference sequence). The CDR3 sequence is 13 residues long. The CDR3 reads CASSTLYTDTQYF. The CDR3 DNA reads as TGTGCCAGCAGTACCCTTTACACAGATACGCAGTATTTT.

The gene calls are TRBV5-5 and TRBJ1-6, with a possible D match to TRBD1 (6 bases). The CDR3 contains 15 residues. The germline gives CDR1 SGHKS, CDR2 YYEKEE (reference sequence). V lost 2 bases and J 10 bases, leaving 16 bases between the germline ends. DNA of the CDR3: TGTGCCAGCAGCTTCTTCCGGGACAAGGGGTCACCCCTCCACTTT. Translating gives CASSFFRDKGSPLHF.

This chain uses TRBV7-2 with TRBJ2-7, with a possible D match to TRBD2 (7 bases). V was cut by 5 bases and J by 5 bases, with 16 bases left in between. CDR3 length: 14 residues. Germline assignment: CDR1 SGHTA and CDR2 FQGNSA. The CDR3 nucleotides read TGTGCCAGCAGCCCCCAATCGGGGGGCAACGAGCAGTACTTC. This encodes CASSPQSGGNEQYF.

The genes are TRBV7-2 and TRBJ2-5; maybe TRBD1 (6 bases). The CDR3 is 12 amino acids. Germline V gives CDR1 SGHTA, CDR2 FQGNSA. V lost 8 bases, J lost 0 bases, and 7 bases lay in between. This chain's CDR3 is CASGQYQETQYF. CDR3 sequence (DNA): TGTGCCAGCGGACAGTACCAAGAGACCCAGTACTTC.

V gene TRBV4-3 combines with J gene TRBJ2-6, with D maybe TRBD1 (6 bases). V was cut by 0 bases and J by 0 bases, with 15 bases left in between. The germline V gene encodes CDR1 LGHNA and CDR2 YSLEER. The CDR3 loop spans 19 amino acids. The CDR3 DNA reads TGCGCCAGCAGCCAAGATCTAGGACAGACAGGCTCTGGGGCCAACGTCCTGACTTTC. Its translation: CASSQDLGQTGSGANVLTF.

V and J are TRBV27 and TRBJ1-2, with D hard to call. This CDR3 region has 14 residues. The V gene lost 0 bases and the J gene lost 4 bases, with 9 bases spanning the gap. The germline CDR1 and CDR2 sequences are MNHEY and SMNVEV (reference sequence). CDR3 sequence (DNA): TGTGCCAGCAGTTTATCTGGGGATAGCTATGGCTACACCTTC. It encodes CASSLSGDSYGYTF.

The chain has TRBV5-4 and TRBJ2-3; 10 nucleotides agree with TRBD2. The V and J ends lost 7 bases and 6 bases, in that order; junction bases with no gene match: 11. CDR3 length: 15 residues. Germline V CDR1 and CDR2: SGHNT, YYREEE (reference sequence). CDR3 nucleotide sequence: TGTGCCAGCGGGGTGGTAGCGGGAGGATATGATACGCAGTATTTT. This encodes CASGVVAGGYDTQYF. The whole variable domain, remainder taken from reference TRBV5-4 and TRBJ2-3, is ETGVTQSPTHLIKTRGQQVTLRCSSQSGHNTVSWYQQALGQGPQFIFQYYREEENGRGNFPPRFSGLQFPNYSSELNVNALELDDSALYLCASGVVAGGYDTQYFGPGTRLTVL.

The CDR3 DNA reads as TGTGCCAGCAGCGTAGGTGGGGCCCTCGGTGAGCAGTACTTC. Its translation: CASSVGGALGEQYF. The V gene is TRBV9, the J gene TRBJ2-7, with a tentative D call TRBD1 (5 bases). The CDR3 contains 14 residues. V lost 0 bases and J lost 7, with 14 bases in between. In germline, CDR1 is SGDLS, CDR2 YYNGEE.

This CDR3 reads CASSESGPSANEQFF. The CDR3 bases are TGCGCCAGCAGCGAGAGTGGGCCCTCTGCAAATGAGCAGTTCTTC. The rearrangement joins TRBV5-1 to TRBJ2-1; D remains unclear. Trimming took 4 bases from V and 7 from J, leaving 18 bases between them. The CDR3 consists of 15 residues. Germline CDR1 and CDR2: SGHRS and YFSETQ.

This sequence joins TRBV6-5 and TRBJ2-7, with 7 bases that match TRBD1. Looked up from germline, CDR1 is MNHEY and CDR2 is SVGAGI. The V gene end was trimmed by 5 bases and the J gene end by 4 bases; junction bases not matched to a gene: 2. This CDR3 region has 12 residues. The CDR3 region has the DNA TGTGCCAGCAGTCGGGGACAGTACGAGCAGTACTTC. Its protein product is CASSRGQYEQYF.

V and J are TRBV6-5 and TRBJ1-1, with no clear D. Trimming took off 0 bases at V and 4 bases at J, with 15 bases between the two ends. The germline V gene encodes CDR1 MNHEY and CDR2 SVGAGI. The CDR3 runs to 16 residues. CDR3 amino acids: CASSYSVGVPGTEAFF. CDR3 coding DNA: TGTGCCAGCAGTTACTCGGTTGGAGTTCCGGGCACTGAAGCTTTCTTT.

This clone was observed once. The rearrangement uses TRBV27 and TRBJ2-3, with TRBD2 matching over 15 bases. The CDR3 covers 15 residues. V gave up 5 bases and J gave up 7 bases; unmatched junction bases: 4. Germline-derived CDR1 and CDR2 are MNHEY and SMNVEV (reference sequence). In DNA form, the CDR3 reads TGTGCCAGCAGTCCGGGACTAGCGGGGGGAAATACGCAGTATTTT. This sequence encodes CASSPGLAGGNTQYF.

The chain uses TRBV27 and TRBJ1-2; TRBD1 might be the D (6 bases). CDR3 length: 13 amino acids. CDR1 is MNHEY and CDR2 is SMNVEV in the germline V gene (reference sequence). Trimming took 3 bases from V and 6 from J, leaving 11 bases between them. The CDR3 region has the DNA TGTGCCAGCAGTTTCGACAGGCGGAATGGCTACACCTTC. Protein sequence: CASSFDRRNGYTF.

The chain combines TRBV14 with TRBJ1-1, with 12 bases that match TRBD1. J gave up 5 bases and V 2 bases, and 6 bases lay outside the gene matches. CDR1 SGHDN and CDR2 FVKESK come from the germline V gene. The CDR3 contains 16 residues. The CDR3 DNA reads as TGTGCCAGCAGCCAACCGGGACAGGGGGCACGTACTGAAGCTTTCTTT. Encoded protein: CASSQPGQGARTEAFF.

The CDR3 sequence: CASSSGQYNSPLHF. The DNA of the CDR3 is TGTGCCAGCAGCTCAGGACAGTATAATTCACCCCTCCACTTT. V is TRBV6-5 and J is TRBJ1-6, with D perhaps TRBD1 (6 bases). The V end was cut by 6 bases, the J end by 4 bases, with 10 bases between. The CDR3 runs 14 residues. Germline values: CDR1 MNHEY, CDR2 SVGAGI.

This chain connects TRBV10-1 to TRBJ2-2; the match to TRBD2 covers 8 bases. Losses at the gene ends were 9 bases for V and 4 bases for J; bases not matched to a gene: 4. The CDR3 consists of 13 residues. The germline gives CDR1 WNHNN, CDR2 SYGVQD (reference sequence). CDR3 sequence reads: CASSGISTGELFF. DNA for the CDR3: TGCGCCAGTAGCGGGATAAGCACCGGGGAGCTGTTTTTT.

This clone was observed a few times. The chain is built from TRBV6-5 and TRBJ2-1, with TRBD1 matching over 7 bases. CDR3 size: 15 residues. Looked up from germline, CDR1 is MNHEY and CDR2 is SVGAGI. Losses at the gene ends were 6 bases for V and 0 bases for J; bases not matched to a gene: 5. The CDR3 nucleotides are TGTGCCAGCAGCCGGGACAGCAACTCCTACAATGAGCAGTTCTTC. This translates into CASSRDSNSYNEQFF.

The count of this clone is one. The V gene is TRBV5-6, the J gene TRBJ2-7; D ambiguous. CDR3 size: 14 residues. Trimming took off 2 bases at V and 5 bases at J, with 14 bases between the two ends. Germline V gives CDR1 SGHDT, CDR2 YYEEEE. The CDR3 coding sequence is TGTGCCAGCAGCTTCATGGGTACGACGCACGAGCAGTACTTC. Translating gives CASSFMGTTHEQYF.

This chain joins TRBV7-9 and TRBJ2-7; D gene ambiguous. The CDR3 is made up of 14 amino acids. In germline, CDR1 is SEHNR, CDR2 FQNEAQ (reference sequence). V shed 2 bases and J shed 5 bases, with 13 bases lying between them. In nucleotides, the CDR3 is TGTGCCAGCAGCTTATCCAGATTGCTAAACGAGCAGTACTTC. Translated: CASSLSRLLNEQYF. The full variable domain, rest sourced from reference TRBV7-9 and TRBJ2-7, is DTGVSQNPRHKITKRGQNVTFRCDPISEHNRLYWYRQTLGQGPEFLTYFQNEAQLEKSRLLSDRFSAERPKGSFSTLEIQRTEQGDSAMYLCASSLSRLLNEQYFGPGTRLTVT.

CDR3 region: CATSDQGQDYEQYF. Written as DNA, the CDR3 is TGTGCCACCAGCGACCAGGGACAGGACTACGAGCAGTACTTC. The chain is built from TRBV15 and TRBJ2-7; 8 bases match TRBD1. This CDR3 is built from 14 residues. CDR1 LNHNV and CDR2 YYDKDF come from the germline V gene (reference sequence). V trimming: 5 bases; J trimming: 3 bases; junction bases outside the gene matches: 6. The variable domain in full, completed from reference TRBV15 and TRBJ2-7, reads DAMVIQNPRYQVTQFGKPVTLSCSQTLNHNVMYWYQQKSSQAPKLLFHYYDKDFNNEADTPDNFQSRRPNTSFCFLDIRSPGLGDTAMYLCATSDQGQDYEQYFGPGTRLTVT.

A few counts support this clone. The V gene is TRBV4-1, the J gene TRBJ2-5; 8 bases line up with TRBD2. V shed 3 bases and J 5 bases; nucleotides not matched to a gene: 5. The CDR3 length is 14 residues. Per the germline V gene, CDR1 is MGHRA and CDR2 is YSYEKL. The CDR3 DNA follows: TGCGCCAGCAGCCAGCCGGGACTAGAGGAGACCCAGTACTTC. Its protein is CASSQPGLEETQYF.

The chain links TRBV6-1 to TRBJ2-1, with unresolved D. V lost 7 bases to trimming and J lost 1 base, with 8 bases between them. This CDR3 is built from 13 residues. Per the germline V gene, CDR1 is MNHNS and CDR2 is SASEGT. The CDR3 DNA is TGTGCCAGCACCCATGGATCCTACAATGAGCAGTTCTTC. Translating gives CASTHGSYNEQFF.

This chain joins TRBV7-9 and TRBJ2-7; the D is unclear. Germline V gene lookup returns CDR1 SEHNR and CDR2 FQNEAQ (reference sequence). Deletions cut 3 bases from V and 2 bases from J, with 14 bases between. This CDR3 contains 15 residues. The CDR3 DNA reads TGTGCCAGCAGCTTTTTTACGGGCGGAGCCTACGAGCAGTACTTC. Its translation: CASSFFTGGAYEQYF.

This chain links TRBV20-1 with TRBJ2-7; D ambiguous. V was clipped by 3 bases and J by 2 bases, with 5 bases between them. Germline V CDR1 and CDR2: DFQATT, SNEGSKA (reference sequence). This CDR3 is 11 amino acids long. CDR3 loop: CSASGAYEQYF. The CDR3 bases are TGCAGTGCTAGTGGGGCCTACGAGCAGTACTTC.

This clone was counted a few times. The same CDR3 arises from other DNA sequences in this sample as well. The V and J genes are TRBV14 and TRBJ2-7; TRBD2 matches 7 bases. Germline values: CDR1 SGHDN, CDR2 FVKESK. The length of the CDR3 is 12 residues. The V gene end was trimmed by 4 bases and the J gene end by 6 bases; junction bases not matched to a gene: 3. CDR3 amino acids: CASSREGGEQYF. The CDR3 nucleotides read TGTGCCAGCAGCCGGGAGGGCGGCGAGCAGTACTTC.

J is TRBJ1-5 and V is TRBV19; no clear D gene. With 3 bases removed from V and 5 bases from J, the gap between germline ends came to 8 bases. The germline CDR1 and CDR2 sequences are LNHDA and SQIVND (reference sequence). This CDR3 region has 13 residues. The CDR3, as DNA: TGTGCCAGTAGTATGCGAGAGTATCAGCCCCAGCATTTT. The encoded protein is CASSMREYQPQHF.

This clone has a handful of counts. The CDR3 coding sequence is TGCGCCAGCAGCCCACAGGGGGCCCCGAACACTGAAGCTTTCTTT. Translating gives CASSPQGAPNTEAFF. The V call is TRBV5-1, the J call TRBJ1-1, with 9 bases identical to TRBD1. CDR1 is SGHRS and CDR2 is YFSETQ in the germline V gene. V trimming: 4 bases; J trimming: 1 base; junction bases outside the gene matches: 5. The CDR3 has 15 residues.

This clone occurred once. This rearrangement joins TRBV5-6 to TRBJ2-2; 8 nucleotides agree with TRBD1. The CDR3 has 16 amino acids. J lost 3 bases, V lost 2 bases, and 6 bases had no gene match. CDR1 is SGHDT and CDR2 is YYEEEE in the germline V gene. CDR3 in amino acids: CASSFGTGSDTGELFF. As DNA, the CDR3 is TGTGCCAGCAGCTTTGGGACAGGCTCGGACACCGGGGAGCTGTTTTTT.

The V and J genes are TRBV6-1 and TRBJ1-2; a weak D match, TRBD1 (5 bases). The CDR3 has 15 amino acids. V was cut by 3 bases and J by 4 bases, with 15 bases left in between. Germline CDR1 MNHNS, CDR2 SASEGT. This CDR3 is CASSDWPTGTYGYTF. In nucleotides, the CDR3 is TGTGCCAGCAGTGATTGGCCTACTGGGACCTATGGCTACACCTTC.

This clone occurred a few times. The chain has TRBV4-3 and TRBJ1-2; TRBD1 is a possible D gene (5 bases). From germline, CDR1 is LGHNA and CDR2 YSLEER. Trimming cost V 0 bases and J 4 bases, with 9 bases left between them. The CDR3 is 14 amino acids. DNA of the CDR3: TGCGCCAGCAGCCAAGATCCCGACAGCTATGGCTACACCTTC. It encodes CASSQDPDSYGYTF.